Each of the 19 T cell receptor beta chains below was sequenced from the same sample in a study of identical twins. In TCRdb, the 5' RACE reads were re-called with MiXCR into one record per CDR3 protein. This sample has approximately 1.8 million distinct CDR3 sequences, with around 33% found just once. The source material was cord blood. These receptors originate from a newborn girl in good health.

This clonotype was recorded at least ten times. The rearrangement links TRBV10-3 to TRBJ1-2; possibly TRBD1 for D (5 bases). Trimming removed 4 bases at V and 0 bases at J, with 12 bases between. CDR3 length: 15 amino acids. The germline CDR1 and CDR2 sequences are ENHRY and SYGVKD. CDR3 nucleotide sequence: TGTGCCATCAGTGGCGGGGGAGGCTCTAACTATGGCTACACCTTC. Translated, it gives CAISGGGGSNYGYTF.

The genes are TRBV29-1 and TRBJ2-3; D may be TRBD1 (5 bases). Germline CDR1 and CDR2: SQVTM and ANQGSEA. This CDR3 is 13 amino acids long. CDR3 in DNA: TGCTGCTTCTTGGGGCCGAGCACAGATACGCAGTATTTT. It specifies CCFLGPSTDTQYF.

This clonotype was seen only a few times. This chain connects TRBV5-1 to TRBJ2-1, with D possibly TRBD1 on 6 matching bases. The CDR3 is 12 residues long. V gave up 0 bases and J gave up 14 bases, with 12 bases separating them. Per the germline V gene, CDR1 is SGHRS and CDR2 is YFSETQ. CDR3 loop: CASSLEGRGEFF. The DNA of the CDR3 is TGCGCCAGCAGCTTGGAGGGCAGGGGTGAGTTCTTC.

Regarding this clonotype: Its ends do not fully match the called genes, so a read error is possible. V is TRBV6-6 and J is TRBJ2-7; 13 bases match TRBD2. The germline V gene has CDR1 MNHNY and CDR2 SVGAGI (reference sequence). The CDR3 has 16 residues. CDR3 coding DNA: TGTGCCAGCAGTTCTCGGGGGACTAGCGGGGACTACGATCAGTACTTC. Translation: CASSSRGTSGDYDQYF.

The V call is TRBV25-1, the J call TRBJ2-7; TRBD2 matches 12 bases. J lost 5 bases, V lost 7 bases, and 9 bases had no gene match. CDR1 and CDR2 from the germline V gene are MGHDK and SYGVNS. This CDR3 has 15 amino acids. The CDR3 nucleotides are TGTGCCAGCACCTCTCGACTAGCGGGAGCCCACGAGCAGTACTTC. Protein: CASTSRLAGAHEQYF.

Worth noting for this clonotype: A much larger clone sits a single nucleotide away, making a read error possible. The J gene is TRBJ2-1, the V gene TRBV3-1, with 10 bases that match TRBD2. The better agreement between TRBJ2-7 and the DNA end casts doubt on the J call. In germline, CDR1 is LGHDT, CDR2 YNNKEL (reference sequence). This CDR3 region has 17 residues. The CDR3 here is CASSQPRLAGFYNEQYF. The CDR3 DNA follows: TGTGCCAGCAGCCAGCCCCGACTAGCGGGTTTCTACAATGAGCAGTACTTC.

The CDR3 coding sequence is TGTGCCAGCAGCCAAGTGGCAAATAGCAATCAGCCCCAGCATTTT. This codes for CASSQVANSNQPQHF. The V and J genes are TRBV4-2 and TRBJ1-5, with D unclear. Germline V CDR1 and CDR2: LGHNA, YNFKEQ. The ends were cut back, 1 base at V and 0 bases at J, with 7 bases in the middle. CDR3 length: 15 residues.

The V gene is TRBV6-6, the J gene TRBJ1-2; TRBD1 matches 12 bases. V was pared by 4 bases and J by 3 bases, with 6 bases of the junction left unmatched. The CDR3 covers 16 residues. Germline assignment: CDR1 MNHNY and CDR2 SVGAGI (reference sequence). The CDR3 DNA follows: TGTGCCAGCAGTTTATACCGGGACAGGGGGCACTATGGCTACACCTTC. Translated: CASSLYRDRGHYGYTF.

This clonotype has more than one count but fewer than ten. The chain uses TRBV9 and TRBJ2-1; the match to TRBD1 covers 7 bases. The V gene's germline CDR1 is SGDLS and CDR2 YYNGEE. V gave up 4 bases and J gave up 8 bases; unmatched junction bases: 15. The CDR3 has 16 residues. The CDR3 loop reads CASSPITGVLSYEQFF. Written as DNA, the CDR3 is TGTGCCAGCAGCCCCATCACAGGGGTCCTCAGCTATGAGCAGTTCTTC.

The chain is built from TRBV7-2 and TRBJ2-1; 7 nucleotides match TRBD1. From germline, CDR1 is SGHTA and CDR2 FQGNSA. The CDR3 sequence is 15 residues long. V dropped 5 bases and J dropped 2; count of bases not matched to a gene: 6. DNA of the CDR3: TGTGCCAGCAGCCACGGGACAGCAGCCTACAATGAGCAGTTCTTC. Its translation: CASSHGTAAYNEQFF. The whole variable domain, remainder taken from reference TRBV7-2 and TRBJ2-1, is GAGVSQSPSNKVTEKGKDVELRCDPISGHTALYWYRQSLGQGLEFLIYFQGNSAPDKSGLPSDRFSAERTGGSVSTLTIQRTQQEDSAVYLCASSHGTAAYNEQFFGPGTRLTVL.

V and J are TRBV24-1 and TRBJ2-3, with D maybe TRBD1 (6 bases). The V gene's germline CDR1 is KGHDR and CDR2 SFDVKD. V shed 0 bases and J shed 2 bases, with 8 bases lying between them. The CDR3 is made up of 15 amino acids. CDR3: CATSDLGDNTDTQYF. The CDR3 bases are TGTGCCACCAGTGATTTGGGGGACAACACAGATACGCAGTATTTT.

This chain uses TRBV11-2 with TRBJ2-7; D gene uncertain. The CDR3 is 14 residues long. Per germline, CDR1 SGHAT and CDR2 FQNNGV. The ends were cut back, 0 bases at V and 7 bases at J, with 13 bases in the middle. As DNA, the CDR3 is TGTGCCAGCAGCTTAGAACGGGTTTCTGGGGAGCAGTACTTC. It is translated as CASSLERVSGEQYF.

In its sample, this clonotype was seen a few times. This chain connects TRBV18 to TRBJ2-1, with TRBD2 as a possible D gene (5 bases). Germline V gene data show CDR1 as KGHSH and CDR2 as LQKENI. V was trimmed by 2 bases and J by 5 bases, leaving 10 bases between them. The CDR3 totals 14 residues. Here the CDR3 reads CASSPETTNNEQFF. The CDR3 DNA is TGTGCCAGCTCACCAGAGACTACCAACAATGAGCAGTTCTTC. The whole variable domain, remainder taken from reference TRBV18 and TRBJ2-1, is NAGVMQNPRHLVRRRGQEARLRCSPMKGHSHVYWYRQLPEEGLKFMVYLQKENIIDESGMPKERFSAEFPKEGPSILRIQQVVRGDSAAYFCASSPETTNNEQFFGPGTRLTVL.

The chain carries TRBV10-2 and TRBJ2-7; D possibly corresponds to TRBD1 (5 bases). CDR1 is WSHSY and CDR2 is SAAADI in the germline V gene. The V end lost 6 bases, the J end lost 12 bases, and 21 bases lay between the germline ends. The CDR3 covers 13 residues. Here the CDR3 reads CASRRRRENIRYF. CDR3 DNA sequence: TGCGCCAGCAGACGACGCAGGGAAAACATTCGGTACTTC.

The chain couples TRBV29-1 to TRBJ2-4; weak D call: TRBD2 (6 bases). The J call is doubtful: the DNA matches TRBJ2-7 better. Germline CDR1 SQVTM, CDR2 ANQGSEA. There are 13 residues in the CDR3. CDR3 nucleotide sequence: TGCAGCGTGGCCCGGGACTCCCCCTACGAGCAGTACTTC. Residues: CSVARDSPYEQYF.

The chain links TRBV2 to TRBJ1-4, with TRBD1 as a possible D gene (5 bases). The CDR3 sequence is 12 residues long. Germline assignment: CDR1 SNHLY and CDR2 FYNNEI. Trimming removed 11 bases at V and 7 bases at J, with 14 bases between. The CDR3: CAGRGLSEKLFF. The DNA of the CDR3 is TGTGCCGGCCGGGGCCTGTCTGAAAAACTGTTTTTT.

V usage is TRBV24-1 and J usage is TRBJ2-5; maybe TRBD1 (6 bases). V was clipped by 6 bases and J by 1 base, with 14 bases between them. Germline CDR1 reads KGHDR; CDR2 reads SFDVKD. The CDR3 has 15 amino acids. The chain's CDR3 is CATSHRVRTQETQYF. The CDR3 DNA reads as TGTGCCACCAGTCACAGGGTCCGGACCCAAGAGACCCAGTACTTC.

This rearrangement joins TRBV28 to TRBJ2-1, with D unresolved. Trimming left V 4 bases short and J 3 bases short, with 10 bases between. Germline V gene data show CDR1 as MDHEN and CDR2 as SYDVKM. The CDR3 consists of 14 residues. In DNA, the CDR3 is TGTGCCAGCAGTTCCAGCAGGAGCTACAATGAGCAGTTCTTC. It translates to CASSSSRSYNEQFF.

J is TRBJ1-1 and V is TRBV2; the D gene is possibly TRBD1 (5 bases). V was trimmed by 6 bases and J by 1 base, leaving 12 bases between them. The CDR3 runs 14 residues. CDR1 is SNHLY and CDR2 is FYNNEI in the germline V gene. The CDR3 sequence is CASRLSGGNTEAFF. Here the CDR3 DNA reads TGTGCCAGCAGGTTAAGTGGGGGGAACACTGAAGCTTTCTTT.